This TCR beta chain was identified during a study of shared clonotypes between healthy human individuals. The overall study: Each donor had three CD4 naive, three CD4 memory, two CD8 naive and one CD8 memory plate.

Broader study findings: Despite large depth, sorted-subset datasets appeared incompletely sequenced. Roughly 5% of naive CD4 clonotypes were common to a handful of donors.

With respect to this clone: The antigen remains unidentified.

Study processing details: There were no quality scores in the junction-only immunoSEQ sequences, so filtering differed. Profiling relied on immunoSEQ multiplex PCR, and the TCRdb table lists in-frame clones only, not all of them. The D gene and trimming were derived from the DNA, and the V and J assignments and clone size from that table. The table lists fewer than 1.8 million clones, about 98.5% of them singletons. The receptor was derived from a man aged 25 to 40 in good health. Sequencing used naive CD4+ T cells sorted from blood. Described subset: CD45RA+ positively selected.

CDR3 coding DNA: TGTGCCAGCAGCGTACGTACCGACGGACAGGGCCGGACCGGGGAGCTGTTTTTT. This codes for CASSVRTDGQGRTGELFF. The chain is built from TRBV9 and TRBJ2-2; TRBD1 matches at 8 bases. This CDR3 region has 18 residues. V was pared by 1 base and J by 5 bases, with 13 bases of the junction left unmatched. Per germline, CDR1 SGDLS and CDR2 YYNGEE.